This T cell receptor beta chain was identified in a study of shared clonotypes between healthy human individuals. Study information: Aged 18 to 49, the donors were a couple of women and a few men.

Regarding this clone: Antigen specificity is unknown.

V lost 6 bases to trimming and J lost 2 bases, with 5 bases between them. CDR1 is MDHEN and CDR2 is SYDVKM in the germline V gene. The CDR3 extends over 11 amino acids. Findings of the study overall: In a handful of donors, around 5.5% of naive CD4 clonotypes appeared in common. Estimated clonotype richness was generally higher in naive than memory subsets.

Assay used: immunoSEQ multiplex PCR; TCRdb lists only in-frame clones, some missing. Among about 1.1 million clones listed, around three quarters were seen once. V gene TRBV28 combines with J gene TRBJ2-7; D unresolved. The receptor's source is a man between 18 and 29 years old in good health. Some clones in this sample may be carry-over from other donors' samples. Sequencing used memory CD4+ T cells from PBMCs. The subset was: CD45RA-negative fraction. CDR3 region: CASSKTYEQYF. The CDR3 DNA is TGTGCCAGCAGCAAGACCTACGAGCAGTACTTC.